A single sample gave rise to the 9 T cell receptor beta chains below, sequenced in a study of T cells in Graves' hyperthyroidism and ophthalmopathy. RNA transcripts yielded amplified TCR beta CDR3 regions. The HTBI primer set served for first-round RT-PCR of the TCR CDR3. TCRdb reanalysed the multiplex PCR reads using MiXCR and keeps one entry per CDR3 protein. The repertoire holds roughly 580,000 distinct CDR3 sequences, 35% to 55% seen once, with 8.2% in the top ten. Source material: peripheral blood or thyroid tissue (not recorded which). The receptors were sampled from a woman aged 18-35 years with Graves' hyperthyroidism.

A word on this clonotype: This may arise from a read error, as a much more abundant clone is one base away. The chain uses TRBV24-1 and TRBJ1-3, with D unresolved. V lost 2 bases and J 9 bases, leaving 7 bases between the germline ends. The CDR3 runs to 12 residues. Looked up from germline, CDR1 is KGHDR and CDR2 is SFDVKD. The CDR3 DNA sequence: TGTGCCACCAGTGATTCGGGTACCACCATATATTTT. It specifies CATSDSGTTIYF.

Notes on this clonotype: This may stem from a read error, because a much larger clone lies one nucleotide away. V is TRBV6-1 and J is TRBJ2-7; D call uncertain. Per the germline V gene, CDR1 is MNHNS and CDR2 is SASEGT. V lost 5 bases to trimming and J lost 3 bases, with 14 bases between them. The CDR3 extends over 14 amino acids. The CDR3 DNA sequence: TGTGCCAGCAGTAAGTTAGGGTTAGACTACGAGCAGTACTTC. This translates into CASSKLGLDYEQYF.

With respect to this clonotype: A much larger clone differs from this one at a single base, so this may be a read error. The gene calls are TRBV29-1 and TRBJ2-2, with D perhaps matching TRBD2 (5 bases). CDR3 length equals 10 residues. Germline assignment: CDR1 SQVTM and CDR2 ANQGSEA. CDR3 residues: CVGSTGELFF. In nucleotides, the CDR3 is TGCGTAGGGAGCACCGGGGAGCTGTTTTTT.

In this sample, this clonotype turned up many times. The chain's CDR3 is CSVVVWTTYEQYF. CDR3 nucleotide sequence: TGCAGCGTTGTGGTATGGACAACCTACGAGCAGTACTTC. The chain combines TRBV29-1 with TRBJ2-7; a possible D gene is TRBD1 (5 bases). The V gene lost 4 bases and the J gene lost 2 bases, with 12 bases spanning the gap. Germline values: CDR1 SQVTM, CDR2 ANQGSEA. This CDR3 spans 13 amino acids.

This clonotype was picked up a small number of times. DNA for the CDR3: TGCGCCAGCAGCTTGGGAGGGCAACCTCCGGAGACCCAGTACTTC. Translated, it gives CASSLGGQPPETQYF. The chain is built from TRBV5-1 and TRBJ2-5; D perhaps matches TRBD2 (5 bases). This CDR3 spans 15 amino acids. CDR1 is SGHRS, CDR2 YFSETQ, per germline. V was trimmed by 0 bases and J by 5 bases, leaving 14 bases between them.

This clonotype was seen repeatedly, ten times or more. This rearrangement joins TRBV10-3 to TRBJ1-2; no reliable D call. The CDR3 covers 13 residues. Trimming stripped 5 bases from V and 2 bases from J, with 9 bases between. Germline-derived CDR1 and CDR2 are ENHRY and SYGVKD. CDR3 sequence reads: CAISPDGNYGYTF. The CDR3 DNA sequence: TGTGCCATCAGTCCCGACGGAAACTATGGCTACACCTTC.

The gene calls are TRBV24-1 and TRBJ1-2, with TRBD1 matching over 7 bases. The CDR3 runs to 14 residues. Germline V gene data show CDR1 as KGHDR and CDR2 as SFDVKD. J lost 4 bases, V lost 7 bases, and 8 bases had no gene match. Here the CDR3 reads CATSPSRDSYGYTF. DNA of the CDR3: TGTGCCACCAGCCCGTCCCGGGACAGCTATGGCTACACCTTC.

This clonotype was recorded many times. The genes are TRBV2 and TRBJ2-5, with 11 bases fitting TRBD1. The CDR3 is 15 amino acids. CDR1 is SNHLY and CDR2 is FYNNEI in the germline V gene. The trim removed 6 bases at V and 3 bases at J, leaving 6 bases unmatched. CDR3 sequence (DNA): TGTGCCAGCAGATGGATGGGACAGGGGGAAGAGACCCAGTACTTC. Translating it yields CASRWMGQGEETQYF.

The rearrangement uses TRBV2 and TRBJ1-5; TRBD1 aligns across 8 bases. CDR1 SNHLY and CDR2 FYNNEI come from the germline V gene. This CDR3 is built from 15 residues. The V gene end was trimmed by 5 bases and the J gene end by 6 bases; junction bases not matched to a gene: 9. This CDR3 reads CASSPRTGSGQPQHF. DNA for the CDR3: TGTGCCAGCAGTCCCAGGACAGGGTCCGGTCAGCCCCAGCATTTT.